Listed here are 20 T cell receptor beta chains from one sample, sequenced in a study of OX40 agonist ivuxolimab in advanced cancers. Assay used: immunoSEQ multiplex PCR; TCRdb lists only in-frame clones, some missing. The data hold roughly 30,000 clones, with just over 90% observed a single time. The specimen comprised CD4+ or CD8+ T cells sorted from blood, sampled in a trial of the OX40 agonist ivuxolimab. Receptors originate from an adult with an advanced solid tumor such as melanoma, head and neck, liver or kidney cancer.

CDR3 amino acids: CASSPGGPVGYTF. The CDR3 nucleotides are TGTGCCAGCAGCCCGGGAGGACCCGTTGGCTACACCTTC. The chain combines TRBV5-4 with TRBJ1-2; D remains ambiguous. The CDR3 is made up of 13 amino acids. Deletions cut 4 bases from V and 7 bases from J, with 14 bases between. The V gene's germline CDR1 is SGHNT and CDR2 YYREEE (reference sequence).

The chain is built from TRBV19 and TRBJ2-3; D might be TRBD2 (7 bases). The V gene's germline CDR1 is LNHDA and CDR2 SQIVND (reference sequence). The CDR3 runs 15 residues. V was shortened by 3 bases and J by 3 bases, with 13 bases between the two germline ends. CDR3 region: CASSMVGGETDTQYF. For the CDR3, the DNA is TGTGCCAGTAGTATGGTAGGGGGGGAAACAGATACGCAGTATTTT.

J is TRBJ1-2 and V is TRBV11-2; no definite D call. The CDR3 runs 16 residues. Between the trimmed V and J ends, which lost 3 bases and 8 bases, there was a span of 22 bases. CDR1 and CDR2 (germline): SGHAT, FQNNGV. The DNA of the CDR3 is TGTGCCAGCAGCTTGCCTCGGGTTGTGAGGGTGGGCGGCTACACCTTC. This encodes CASSLPRVVRVGGYTF.

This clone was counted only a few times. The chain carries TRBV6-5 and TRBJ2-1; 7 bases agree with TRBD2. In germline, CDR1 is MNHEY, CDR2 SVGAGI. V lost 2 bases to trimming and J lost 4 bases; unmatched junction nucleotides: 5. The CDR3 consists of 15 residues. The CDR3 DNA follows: TGTGCCAGCAGTTACGGAGCGGGAACTTACAATGAGCAGTTCTTC. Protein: CASSYGAGTYNEQFF.

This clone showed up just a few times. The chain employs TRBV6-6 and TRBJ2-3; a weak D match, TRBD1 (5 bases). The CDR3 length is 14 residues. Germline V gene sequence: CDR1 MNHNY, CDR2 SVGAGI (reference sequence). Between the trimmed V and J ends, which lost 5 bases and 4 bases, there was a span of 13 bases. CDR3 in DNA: TGTGCCAGCAGTAGGGGTTCCGCGGCAGATACGCAGTATTTT. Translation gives CASSRGSAADTQYF.

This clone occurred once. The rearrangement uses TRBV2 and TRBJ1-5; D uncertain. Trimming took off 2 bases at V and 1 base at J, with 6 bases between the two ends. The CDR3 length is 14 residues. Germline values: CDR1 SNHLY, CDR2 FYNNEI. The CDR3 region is CASSEIESNQPQHF. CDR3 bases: TGTGCCAGCAGTGAAATAGAAAGCAATCAGCCCCAGCATTTT.

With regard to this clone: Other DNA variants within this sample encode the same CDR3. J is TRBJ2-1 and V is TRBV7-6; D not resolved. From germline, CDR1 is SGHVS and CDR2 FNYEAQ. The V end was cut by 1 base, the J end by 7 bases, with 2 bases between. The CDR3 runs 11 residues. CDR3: CASSLGNEQFF. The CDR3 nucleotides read TGTGCCAGCAGCTTAGGGAATGAGCAGTTCTTC.

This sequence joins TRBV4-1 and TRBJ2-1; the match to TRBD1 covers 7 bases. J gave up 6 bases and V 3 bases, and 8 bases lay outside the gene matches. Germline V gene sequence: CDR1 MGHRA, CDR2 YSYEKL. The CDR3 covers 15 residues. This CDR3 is CASSQNRGLGNEQFF. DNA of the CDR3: TGCGCCAGCAGCCAGAACAGGGGATTGGGCAATGAGCAGTTCTTC.

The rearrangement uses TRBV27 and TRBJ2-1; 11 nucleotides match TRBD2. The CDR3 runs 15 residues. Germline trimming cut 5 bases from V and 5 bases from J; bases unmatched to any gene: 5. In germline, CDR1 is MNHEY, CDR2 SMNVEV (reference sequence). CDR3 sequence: CASSQLAGADNEQFF. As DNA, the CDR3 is TGTGCCAGCAGTCAACTAGCGGGAGCCGACAATGAGCAGTTCTTC.

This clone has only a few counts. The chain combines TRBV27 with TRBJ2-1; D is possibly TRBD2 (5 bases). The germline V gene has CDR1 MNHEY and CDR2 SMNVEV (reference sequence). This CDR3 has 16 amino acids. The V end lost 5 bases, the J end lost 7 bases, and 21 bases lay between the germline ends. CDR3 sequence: CASSPEGDPLLNEQFF. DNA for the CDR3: TGTGCCAGCAGTCCTGAGGGAGACCCCTTATTGAATGAGCAGTTCTTC.

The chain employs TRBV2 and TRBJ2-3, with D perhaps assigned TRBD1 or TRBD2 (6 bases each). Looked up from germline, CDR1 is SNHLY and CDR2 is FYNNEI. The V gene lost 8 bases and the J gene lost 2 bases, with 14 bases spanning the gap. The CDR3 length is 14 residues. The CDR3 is CASDGGQYTDTQYF. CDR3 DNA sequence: TGTGCCAGCGACGGGGGACAATACACAGATACGCAGTATTTT.

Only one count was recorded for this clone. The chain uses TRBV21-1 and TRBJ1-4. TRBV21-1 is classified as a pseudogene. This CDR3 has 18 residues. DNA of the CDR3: TGTGCCAGCAGCAAAAGGGGACCCCCTGCGGTTTGCGATGAAAAACTGTTTTTT. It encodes CASSKRGPPAVCDEKLFF.

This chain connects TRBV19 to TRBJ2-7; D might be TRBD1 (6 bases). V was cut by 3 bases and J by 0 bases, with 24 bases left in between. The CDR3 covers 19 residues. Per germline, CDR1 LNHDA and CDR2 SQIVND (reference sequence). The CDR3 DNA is TGTGCCAGTAGTATCCACCCCCTGACAGGTCCCCCTGGCTCCTACGAGCAGTACTTC. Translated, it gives CASSIHPLTGPPGSYEQYF.

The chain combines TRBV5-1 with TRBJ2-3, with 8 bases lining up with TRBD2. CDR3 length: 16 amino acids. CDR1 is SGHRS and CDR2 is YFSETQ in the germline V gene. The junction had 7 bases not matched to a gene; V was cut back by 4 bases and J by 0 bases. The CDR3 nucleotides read TGCGCCAGCAGCCTCGACGGGGGGGCTAGCACAGATACGCAGTATTTT. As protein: CASSLDGGASTDTQYF.

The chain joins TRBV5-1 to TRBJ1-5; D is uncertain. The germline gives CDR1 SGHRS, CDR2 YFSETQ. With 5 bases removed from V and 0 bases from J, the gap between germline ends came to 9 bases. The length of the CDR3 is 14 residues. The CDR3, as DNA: TGCGCCAGCAGTCCAGAAGATAGCAATCAGCCCCAGCATTTT. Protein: CASSPEDSNQPQHF.

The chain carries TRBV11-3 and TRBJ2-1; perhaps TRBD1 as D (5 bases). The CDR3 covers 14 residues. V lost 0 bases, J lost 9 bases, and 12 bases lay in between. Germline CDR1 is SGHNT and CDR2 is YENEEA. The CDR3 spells CASSLEPGMAEQFF. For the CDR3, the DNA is TGTGCCAGCAGCTTAGAACCAGGGATGGCTGAGCAGTTCTTC.

The CDR3 protein is CASRGIVWGRNTEAFF. The CDR3 coding sequence is TGTGCCAGCCGGGGGATTGTTTGGGGGCGGAACACTGAAGCTTTCTTT. This rearrangement joins TRBV27 to TRBJ1-1, with D perhaps TRBD1 (6 bases). The germline CDR1 and CDR2 sequences are MNHEY and SMNVEV (reference sequence). CDR3 length equals 16 residues. Trimming stripped 8 bases from V and 1 base from J, with 20 bases between.

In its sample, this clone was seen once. The CDR3 DNA reads TGTGCCAGTTCACAGGGCTCCTATAATTCACCCCTCCACTTT. Translating it yields CASSQGSYNSPLHF. The rearrangement uses TRBV9 and TRBJ1-6, with D possibly being TRBD1 (6 bases). The CDR3 is 14 amino acids. With 8 bases removed from V and 0 bases from J, the gap between germline ends came to 9 bases. Germline CDR1 SGDLS, CDR2 YYNGEE.

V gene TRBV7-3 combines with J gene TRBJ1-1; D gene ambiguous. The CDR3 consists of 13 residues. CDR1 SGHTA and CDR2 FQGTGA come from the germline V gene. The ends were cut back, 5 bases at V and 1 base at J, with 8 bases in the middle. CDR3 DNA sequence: TGTGCCAGCAGCCATGGGGAGAACACTGAAGCTTTCTTT. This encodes CASSHGENTEAFF.

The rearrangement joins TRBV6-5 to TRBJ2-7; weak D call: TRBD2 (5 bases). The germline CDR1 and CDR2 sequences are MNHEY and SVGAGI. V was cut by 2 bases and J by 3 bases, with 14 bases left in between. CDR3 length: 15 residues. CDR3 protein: CASSYGGGRYYEQYF. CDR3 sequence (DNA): TGTGCCAGCAGTTACGGCGGAGGCAGATACTACGAGCAGTACTTC.